Here is one T cell receptor beta chain with its context. Donors were healthy Caucasian individuals from Russia aged roughly 6 to 90. Roughly 9.5 milliliters of peripheral blood were drawn from each donor into EDTA-treated tubes. Primers used in a second PCR of about 6 to 11 cycles were a sample-barcoded 5' primer and a J-beta primer mix. Tagging of each cDNA molecule was performed by a template-switch adaptor with 12 random nucleotides. TCRdb analysed the 5' RACE reads with MiXCR anew, one entry per CDR3 protein. The repertoire consists of fewer than 900,000 distinct CDR3 sequences, with around 36% occurring once and the leading ten covering over 10%. V lost 8 bases to trimming and J lost 4 bases, with 9 bases between them. The CDR3 length is 12 residues. Per germline, CDR1 SGDLS and CDR2 YYNGEE. The data were taken from a study of blood T cells in healthy people across ages.

Sequenced input: blood. This receptor was identified in a man aged 18 to 35 in good health. The gene calls are TRBV9 and TRBJ2-2; D is unresolved. The CDR3 spells CASGRSTGELFF. For the CDR3, the DNA is TGTGCCAGTGGACGAAGCACCGGGGAGCTGTTTTTT.